The present T cell receptor (beta chain) was sequenced within a study of shared clonotypes between healthy human individuals. Every donor was a Caucasian adult from Nashville, Tennessee. In the case of this clone: The antigen is not known.

TCRdb's copy holds only in-frame clones and misses some; the assay was immunoSEQ multiplex PCR. The data show about 1 million clones, about 77% seen once. Study outcomes and limitations: Larger estimated richness was generally recorded for naive subsets relative to memory subsets.

This receptor was taken from a man younger than 35 in good health. Sequenced material: memory CD4+ T cells sorted from blood. Subset defined: CD45RA-negative fraction.

CDR3 nucleotide sequence: TGTGCCAGCAGCCGTTTGGGGGGGCCAACGACCCTAACTGGAGGCTACACCTTC. Its protein is CASSRLGGPTTLTGGYTF. The V call is TRBV7-2, the J call TRBJ1-2, with D possibly TRBD1 on 6 matching bases. V was trimmed by 5 bases and J by 8 bases, leaving 30 bases between them. The germline V gene has CDR1 SGHTA and CDR2 FQGNSA. The CDR3 has 18 amino acids.